This entry lists 25 T cell receptor beta chains sequenced from one sample in a study of cytomegalovirus exposure and HLA in healthy donors. The primer mix had 60 Vbeta and 13 Jbeta primers. TCRdb keeps only in-frame clones here, not all; method: immunoSEQ multiplex PCR. The table has about 140,000 clones, 75% seen once. The sample was PBMCs. The receptors originated from a man younger than 40 in good health and CMV-seronegative.

CDR3 loop: CASSVEGSGQETQYF. The CDR3 coding sequence is TGTGCCAGCAGCGTAGAGGGTAGCGGACAAGAGACCCAGTACTTC. V gene TRBV9 combines with J gene TRBJ2-5; perhaps TRBD2 as D (6 bases). CDR1 is SGDLS, CDR2 YYNGEE, per germline. The CDR3 length is 15 residues. V was pared by 0 bases and J by 2 bases, with 11 bases between.

The chain combines TRBV2 with TRBJ1-3; 7 nucleotides line up with TRBD1. The CDR3 has 15 residues. Trimming removed 5 bases from V and 0 bases from J; junction bases left unmatched: 4. The germline CDR1 and CDR2 sequences are SNHLY and FYNNEI. For the CDR3, the DNA is TGTGCCAGCAGTATGGGACAGATCTCTGGAAACACCATATATTTT. This codes for CASSMGQISGNTIYF. Full variable domain (outside the CDR3, taken from reference TRBV2 and TRBJ1-3): EPEVTQTPSHQVTQMGQEVILRCVPISNHLYFYWYRQILGQKVEFLVSFYNNEISEKSEIFDDQFSVERPDGSNFTLKIRSTKLEDSAMYFCASSMGQISGNTIYFGEGSWLTVV.

V is TRBV6-1 and J is TRBJ2-7; TRBD2 is a possible D gene (5 bases). The CDR3 contains 11 residues. The V and J ends lost 7 bases and 5 bases respectively, with 9 bases between them. CDR1 and CDR2 (germline): MNHNS, SASEGT. CDR3 region: CASKRADEQYF. For the CDR3, the DNA is TGTGCCAGCAAGAGGGCAGACGAGCAGTACTTC.

Concerning this clone itself: One junction end does not reproduce the germline sequence, and a read error may be involved. V gene TRBV5-4 combines with J gene TRBJ2-4, with TRBD1 identical over 7 bases. From germline, CDR1 is SGHNT and CDR2 YYREEE (reference sequence). The CDR3 loop spans 16 amino acids. The CDR3, as DNA: TGTGCCAGCCGACAGGGACCTCCTGGGGCCAAAAACAGTCAGTACTTC. Translation gives CASRQGPPGAKNSQYF.

For the CDR3, the DNA is TGTGCCAGCAGGGAACTACGACAGGGAATGGGGGGCTACACCTTC. This encodes CASRELRQGMGGYTF. V usage is TRBV2 and J usage is TRBJ1-2; 7 bases align to TRBD1. This CDR3 has 15 residues. Germline V gene sequence: CDR1 SNHLY, CDR2 FYNNEI. V lost 6 bases and J lost 8; bases outside the gene matches: 15. The full variable domain, its missing parts supplied by reference TRBV2 and TRBJ1-2, is EPEVTQTPSHQVTQMGQEVILRCVPISNHLYFYWYRQILGQKVEFLVSFYNNEISEKSEIFDDQFSVERPDGSNFTLKIRSTKLEDSAMYFCASRELRQGMGGYTFGSGTRLTVV.

J is TRBJ1-4 and V is TRBV28; unclear D gene. Trimming took 2 bases from V and 8 from J, leaving 15 bases between them. The CDR3 covers 15 residues. Germline-derived CDR1 and CDR2 are MDHEN and SYDVKM. The CDR3 here is CASSLSGIFTEKLFF. The CDR3 DNA reads as TGTGCCAGCAGTTTAAGCGGGATTTTTACGGAAAAACTGTTTTTT.

J is TRBJ2-2 and V is TRBV12-5; perhaps TRBD1 as D (5 bases). Germline values: CDR1 LGHNT, CDR2 FRNRAP. CDR3 length: 14 residues. The V and J ends lost 4 bases and 7 bases respectively, with 13 bases between them. The CDR3 sequence is CASGSTQGNGELFF. CDR3 nucleotides: TGTGCTAGTGGTTCCACTCAGGGCAACGGGGAGCTGTTTTTT.

This chain links TRBV28 with TRBJ1-1; a weak D match, TRBD1 (6 bases). CDR3 size: 14 residues. Germline V gene lookup returns CDR1 MDHEN and CDR2 SYDVKM. V lost 0 bases and J 10 bases, leaving 15 bases between the germline ends. CDR3 coding DNA: TGTGCCAGCAGTTTATGGGGGACACCCGAGGGAGCTTTCTTT. Protein sequence: CASSLWGTPEGAFF.

This rearrangement joins TRBV4-1 to TRBJ1-3, with a possible D match to TRBD1 (5 bases). V dropped 0 bases and J dropped 2 bases, with 14 bases sitting between them. The CDR3 totals 17 residues. Germline V gene sequence: CDR1 MGHRA, CDR2 YSYEKL. The CDR3 sequence is CASSQEGRGGAGNTIYF. The CDR3 DNA sequence: TGCGCCAGCAGCCAAGAGGGTCGGGGGGGTGCTGGAAACACCATATATTTT.

The J gene is TRBJ1-5, the V gene TRBV6-1, with D tentatively TRBD1 (6 bases). The ends were cut back, 3 bases at V and 5 bases at J, with 11 bases in the middle. Germline values: CDR1 MNHNS, CDR2 SASEGT. The CDR3 is 14 amino acids. CDR3 coding DNA: TGTGCCAGCAGTGACAGGGGTAGGTATCAGCCCCAGCATTTT. Translated: CASSDRGRYQPQHF.

The genes are TRBV30 and TRBJ1-1; D is possibly TRBD1 (6 bases). V was cut by 4 bases and J by 5 bases, with 20 bases left in between. Looked up from germline, CDR1 is GTSNPN and CDR2 is SVGIG (reference sequence). CDR3 length: 15 amino acids. The CDR3 loop reads CAWNKMTGGGTEAFF. DNA of the CDR3: TGTGCCTGGAATAAAATGACAGGCGGGGGGACTGAAGCTTTCTTT.

The chain joins TRBV7-2 to TRBJ1-1; D is possibly TRBD1 (5 bases). Germline CDR1 SGHTA, CDR2 FQGNSA. V lost 0 bases and J lost 4, with 9 bases in between. The CDR3 spans 14 residues. For the CDR3, the DNA is TGTGCCAGCAGCTTAGCTCTCAGGGCCACTGAAGCTTTCTTT. This encodes CASSLALRATEAFF.

This clone has more than one count but fewer than ten. This chain joins TRBV30 and TRBJ1-5; D might be TRBD1 (5 bases). The CDR3 is 11 amino acids. V was cut by 0 bases and J by 10 bases, with 7 bases left in between. Germline V gene lookup returns CDR1 GTSNPN and CDR2 SVGIG (reference sequence). CDR3 protein: CAWSVQGPQHF. The CDR3 DNA reads TGTGCCTGGAGTGTTCAGGGTCCCCAGCATTTT.

The CDR3 loop is CASSLGLAGGTYNEQFF. Written as DNA, the CDR3 is TGCGCCAGCAGCCTTGGACTAGCGGGAGGTACCTACAATGAGCAGTTCTTC. This chain links TRBV4-1 with TRBJ2-1; TRBD2 aligns across 14 bases. CDR1 and CDR2 (germline): MGHRA, YSYEKL. The CDR3 length is 17 residues. Unmatched junction bases numbered 4, after V lost 4 bases and J lost 2 bases.

J is TRBJ1-1 and V is TRBV13, with D perhaps matching TRBD1 (5 bases). Germline CDR1 PRHDT, CDR2 FYEKMQ (reference sequence). Trimming pared 4 bases from V and 5 bases from J, leaving 11 bases between. The CDR3 totals 13 residues. The CDR3 DNA reads TGTGCCAGCAGCTGGGCGGGGGGGACTGAAGCTTTCTTT. Translated: CASSWAGGTEAFF.

This clone was picked up a small number of times. The chain has TRBV11-2 and TRBJ2-2; D gene uncertain. Germline CDR1 reads SGHAT; CDR2 reads FQNNGV. The length of the CDR3 is 14 residues. V shed 3 bases and J shed 6 bases, with 11 bases lying between them. This CDR3 is CASSFEALSGELFF. The CDR3 DNA reads TGTGCCAGCAGCTTCGAGGCGCTTTCCGGGGAGCTGTTTTTT.

The chain couples TRBV5-1 to TRBJ2-7; D is possibly TRBD1 (6 bases). This CDR3 is 15 amino acids long. Germline V gives CDR1 SGHRS, CDR2 YFSETQ. V lost 4 bases and J lost 3, with 17 bases in between. The CDR3 coding sequence is TGCGCCAGCAGCCTACAGGGTGGGGGCTACTACGAGCAGTACTTC. It codes for CASSLQGGGYYEQYF.

The V gene is TRBV6-5, the J gene TRBJ2-3; TRBD1 matches 10 bases. CDR1 and CDR2 (germline): MNHEY, SVGAGI. V lost 5 bases, J lost 3 bases, and 5 bases stayed unmatched. The CDR3 totals 15 residues. The chain's CDR3 is CASSDWTGGTDTQYF. DNA of the CDR3: TGTGCCAGCAGTGACTGGACAGGGGGAACAGATACGCAGTATTTT.

This clone was found a few times. The chain joins TRBV5-8 to TRBJ1-4, with 9 bases aligning to TRBD1. CDR1 is SGHTS and CDR2 is YDEGEE in the germline V gene. V shed 5 bases, J shed 7 bases, and the junction held 12 bases outside the gene matches. The CDR3 extends over 16 amino acids. DNA of the CDR3: TGTGCCAGCAGTCGGAAGCCCGGACAGGGGAGTGAAAAACTGTTTTTT. Translated: CASSRKPGQGSEKLFF.

The J gene is TRBJ1-1, the V gene TRBV6-5; 10 bases are shared with TRBD1. CDR1 MNHEY and CDR2 SVGAGI come from the germline V gene. The CDR3 length is 16 residues. J was trimmed by 4 bases and V by 2 bases; bases with no gene match: 7. The CDR3 nucleotides read TGTGCCAGCAGTTACAGACAGGGGGCCAGTCTCACTGAAGCTTTCTTT. Translated: CASSYRQGASLTEAFF.

The gene calls are TRBV7-8 and TRBJ2-3, with D uncertain. Germline V gene lookup returns CDR1 SGHVS and CDR2 FQNEAQ. The CDR3 length is 14 residues. V was cut by 0 bases and J by 2 bases, with 6 bases left in between. Here the CDR3 DNA reads TGTGCCAGCAGCTTAGCGAGAACCACAGATACGCAGTATTTT. Protein: CASSLARTTDTQYF. Full variable domain (rest looked up from reference TRBV7-8 and TRBJ2-3): GAGVSQSPRYKVAKRGQDVALRCDPISGHVSLFWYQQALGQGPEFLTYFQNEAQLDKSGLPSDRFFAERPEGSVSTLKIQRTQQEDSAVYLCASSLARTTDTQYFGPGTRLTVL.

This clone was recorded once. This chain uses TRBV30 with TRBJ2-5; D is undetermined. Germline V gene sequence: CDR1 GTSNPN, CDR2 SVGIG (reference sequence). The CDR3 runs 14 residues. Trimming stripped 0 bases from V and 6 bases from J, with 14 bases between. CDR3: CAWSVWSSLKTQYF. CDR3 coding DNA: TGTGCCTGGAGTGTATGGAGTAGCTTGAAGACCCAGTACTTC.

This clone was seen a few times. The chain combines TRBV5-4 with TRBJ1-5; 7 nucleotides match TRBD1. There are 16 residues in the CDR3. V trimming: 0 bases; J trimming: 1 base; junction bases outside the gene matches: 4. Germline V lookup: CDR1 SGHNT, CDR2 YYREEE (reference sequence). CDR3 sequence: CASSLGGRGSNQPQHF. The CDR3 DNA reads TGTGCCAGCAGCTTGGGGGGCAGGGGGAGCAATCAGCCCCAGCATTTT.

The chain links TRBV6-1 to TRBJ2-3; TRBD1 aligns across 8 bases. With V trimmed by 6 bases and J by 0 bases, 5 bases remained unmatched. CDR1 is MNHNS, CDR2 SASEGT, per germline. The CDR3 spans 15 residues. CDR3 protein: CASRHWDRSTDTQYF. CDR3 in DNA: TGTGCCAGCAGACATTGGGACAGGAGCACAGATACGCAGTATTTT.

V and J are TRBV7-9 and TRBJ2-3, with 9 bases matching TRBD2. CDR1 is SEHNR, CDR2 FQNEAQ, per germline (reference sequence). Losses at the gene ends were 4 bases for V and 2 bases for J; bases not matched to a gene: 4. The CDR3 covers 15 residues. The CDR3 protein is CASSSLAGNTDTQYF. The CDR3, as DNA: TGTGCCAGCAGCTCACTAGCGGGCAACACAGATACGCAGTATTTT. The full variable domain, rest sourced from reference TRBV7-9 and TRBJ2-3, is DTGVSQNPRHKITKRGQNVTFRCDPISEHNRLYWYRQTLGQGPEFLTYFQNEAQLEKSRLLSDRFSAERPKGSFSTLEIQRTEQGDSAMYLCASSSLAGNTDTQYFGPGTRLTVL.